These T cell receptor beta chains were read from a single sample in a study of radiotherapy plus CTLA-4 blockade in lung cancer. Measured with immunoSEQ multiplex PCR; TCRdb has only the in-frame clones, and not every one. Of about 49,000 clones listed, roughly 81% are singletons. Sample: peripheral blood, taken from a patient treated with radiotherapy plus ipilimumab. Receptor source: a human donor with non-small cell lung cancer whose response to radiotherapy plus ipilimumab could not be evaluated. The CDR3 runs from the conserved cysteine through the conserved F or W. The D gene is left open where the match is weak. Clone size is given for some rows only: seen once, a few or many times, or a class if the clone is expanded.

D gene	clone size	J gene	V gene	CDR3 protein	CDR3 DNA
-	-	TRBJ2-1	TRBV5-1	CASSLRSTGVTYNEQFF	TGCGCCAGCAGCTTGCGGTCGACGGGAGTAACCTACAATGAGCAGTTCTTC
TRBD1	few	TRBJ1-2	TRBV5-5	CASSLGGRGYGYTF	TGTGCCAGCAGCTTGGGGGGCAGGGGGTATGGCTACACCTTC
-	-	TRBJ1-1	TRBV7-9	CASIGAGYQNTEAFF	TGTGCCAGCATAGGGGCAGGGTACCAGAACACTGAAGCTTTCTTT
-	-	TRBJ1-5	TRBV27	CASSLWGQPNQPQHF	TGTGCCAGCAGTTTATGGGGGCAGCCCAATCAGCCCCAGCATTTT
TRBD1	-	TRBJ2-1	TRBV25-1	CATTGGQGTYNEQFF	TGTGCCACCACAGGGGGACAGGGGACCTACAATGAGCAGTTCTTC
TRBD1	-	TRBJ1-1	TRBV19	CASSITGGLNTEAFF	TGTGCCAGTAGTATAACAGGGGGCCTGAACACTGAAGCTTTCTTT
-	-	TRBJ1-1	TRBV30	CAWIKQGQNTEAFF	TGTGCCTGGATTAAACAGGGACAGAACACTGAAGCTTTCTTT
TRBD2	once	TRBJ2-5	TRBV11-3	CASSPGGGKETQYF	TGTGCCAGCAGCCCGGGAGGAGGGAAAGAGACCCAGTACTTC
TRBD2	-	TRBJ2-1	TRBV6-5	CASSYGLGTSVNEQFF	TGTGCCAGCAGTTACGGGCTTGGGACTAGCGTTAATGAGCAGTTCTTC
TRBD2	-	TRBJ2-1	TRBV30	CAQGAGAIQGEQFF	TGTGCCCAAGGAGCGGGAGCGATACAAGGGGAGCAGTTCTTC
TRBD2	-	TRBJ2-7	TRBV27	CASSLLAGPFYEQYF	TGTGCCAGCAGCTTACTAGCGGGACCCTTTTACGAGCAGTACTTC
-	-	TRBJ2-4	TRBV23-1	CASSHYDRLAKNIQYF	TGCGCCAGCAGTCATTATGACAGGCTAGCCAAAAACATTCAGTACTTC
TRBD1	-	TRBJ1-3	TRBV27	CASSITGATYSGNTIYF	TGTGCCAGCAGTATTACAGGGGCCACATACTCTGGAAACACCATATATTTT
-	-	TRBJ1-1	TRBV11-2	CASSFLNTEAFF	TGTGCCAGCAGCTTTCTTAACACTGAAGCTTTCTTT
TRBD1	-	TRBJ2-7	TRBV19	CATERDRGYEQYF	TGTGCCACCGAGCGGGACAGGGGCTACGAGCAGTACTTC
-	-	TRBJ1-1	TRBV5-1	CASSLLLGGEAFF	TGCGCCAGCAGCTTGCTTTTGGGGGGTGAAGCTTTCTTT
-	-	TRBJ1-1	TRBV28	CASSKTPIQSNTEAFF	TGTGCCAGCAGCAAGACACCCATTCAATCGAACACTGAAGCTTTCTTT
TRBD2	-	TRBJ2-1	TRBV29-1	CSVDGRTSGYNEQFF	TGCAGCGTTGATGGCAGGACTAGCGGGTACAATGAGCAGTTCTTC
TRBD2	once	TRBJ2-7	TRBV27	CASRRLAGVVDEQYF	TGTGCCAGCAGAAGACTAGCGGGAGTAGTCGACGAGCAGTACTTC
-	-	TRBJ1-3	TRBV7-2	CASSRTTASGNTIYF	TGTGCCAGCAGTCGAACGACAGCCTCTGGAAACACCATATATTTT
TRBD1	-	TRBJ2-7	TRBV11-2	CASSLVVSRDRTSYEQYF	TGTGCCAGCAGCTTAGTCGTATCCCGGGACAGGACCTCCTACGAGCAGTACTTC
-	-	TRBJ1-2	TRBV28	CASSLIRTINYGYTF	TGTGCCAGCAGTTTAATCAGGACAATCAACTATGGCTACACCTTC
-	-	TRBJ1-3	TRBV11-2	CASSLGGAGNTIYF	TGTGCCAGCAGCTTAGGTGGGGCAGGAAACACCATATATTTT
-	-	TRBJ2-3	TRBV27	CASSLSPGTDTQYF	TGTGCCAGCAGTTTATCCCCTGGCACAGATACGCAGTATTTT
TRBD1	-	TRBJ1-2	TRBV11-2	CASSLDPTGGTSNYGYTF	TGTGCCAGCAGCTTAGATCCGACAGGGGGTACCTCCAACTATGGCTACACCTTC
-	-	TRBJ1-1	TRBV29-1	CSVGEAGPNTEAFF	TGCAGCGTTGGAGAGGCAGGGCCGAACACTGAAGCTTTCTTT
TRBD2	-	TRBJ2-1	TRBV6-1	CASSEITSGRPSSYNEQFF	TGTGCCAGCAGTGAAATAACTAGCGGGAGGCCGAGCTCCTACAATGAGCAGTTCTTC
-	once	TRBJ2-3	TRBV7-2	CASSLVFADTQYF	TGTGCCAGCAGCTTAGTATTTGCAGATACGCAGTATTTT
TRBD1	-	TRBJ2-3	TRBV5-1	CASSGQGAQADTQYF	TGCGCCAGCAGTGGTCAGGGGGCGCAGGCAGATACGCAGTATTTT
TRBD1	-	TRBJ2-2	TRBV11-2	CASSLFPPTGATGELFF	TGTGCCAGCAGCTTATTCCCACCAACAGGGGCCACCGGGGAGCTGTTTTTT
TRBD2	once	TRBJ2-7	TRBV19	CASSRLAGAEEQYF	TGTGCCAGTAGCCGACTAGCGGGAGCGGAAGAGCAGTACTTC
-	-	TRBJ2-1	TRBV18	CASSPMSGSSYNEQFF	TGTGCCAGCTCACCAATGAGCGGCAGCTCCTACAATGAGCAGTTCTTC
-	-	TRBJ2-3	TRBV11-3	CASSFDGDTDTQYF	TGTGCCAGCAGCTTCGACGGAGACACAGATACGCAGTATTTT
-	-	TRBJ2-7	TRBV4-1	CASSQATGSYEQYF	TGCGCCAGCAGCCAAGCAACGGGATCCTACGAGCAGTACTTC
TRBD1	-	TRBJ2-3	TRBV29-1	CSVVGGTGSGKDTQYF	TGCAGCGTTGTAGGTGGGACAGGGTCTGGCAAAGATACGCAGTATTTT
TRBD1	-	TRBJ2-7	TRBV25-1	CASRADLGDRGTYEQYF	TGTGCCAGCAGGGCCGACTTGGGGGACAGGGGAACCTACGAGCAGTACTTC
-	-	TRBJ1-1	TRBV4-1	CASSGRTMNTEAFF	TGCGCCAGCAGCGGCAGAACAATGAACACTGAAGCTTTCTTT
TRBD2	-	TRBJ2-7	TRBV4-3	CASSPGLADEQYF	TGCGCCAGCAGCCCGGGACTAGCGGACGAGCAGTACTTC
-	-	TRBJ2-7	TRBV7-2	CASSSRYRYEQYF	TGTGCCAGCAGCTCACGGTACCGCTACGAGCAGTACTTC
TRBD2	-	TRBJ2-3	TRBV10-3	CAIKDREGVDTQYF	TGTGCCATCAAAGACCGGGAGGGTGTAGATACGCAGTATTTT
-	-	TRBJ2-5	TRBV2	CASSSYSIQETQYF	TGTGCCAGCAGCAGTTATAGCATACAAGAGACCCAGTACTTC
TRBD1	-	TRBJ2-2	TRBV30	CAWSTGDGLDTGELFF	TGTGCCTGGAGTACAGGGGATGGCTTAGACACCGGGGAGCTGTTTTTT
-	-	TRBJ1-3	TRBV6-6	CASSYSSVTGNTIYF	TGTGCCAGCAGTTACTCGAGCGTGACTGGAAACACCATATATTTT
-	few	TRBJ2-7	TRBV6-1	CASSVQGGPSYEQYF	TGTGCCAGCAGTGTACAGGGGGGGCCCTCCTACGAGCAGTACTTC
TRBD1	-	TRBJ2-3	TRBV4-3	CASSQGYAGGETDTQYF	TGCGCCAGCAGCCAAGGATATGCAGGGGGTGAAACAGATACGCAGTATTTT
TRBD1	-	TRBJ1-2	TRBV2	CASSGNIDRGRVGYTF	TGTGCCAGCAGTGGGAACATTGACAGGGGGCGCGTAGGCTACACCTTC
-	-	TRBJ2-5	TRBV7-9	CASSLVGKAGETQYF	TGTGCCAGCAGCTTAGTGGGGAAGGCGGGAGAGACCCAGTACTTC
-	-	TRBJ1-1	TRBV19	CASDPTGGGNTEAFF	TGTGCCAGCGACCCTACCGGGGGGGGGAACACTGAAGCTTTCTTT
-	-	TRBJ2-1	TRBV7-2	CASSTRRDNEQFF	TGTGCCAGCAGCACAAGGAGGGACAATGAGCAGTTCTTC
TRBD1	-	TRBJ1-4	TRBV7-2	CASSPLGQANEKLFF	TGTGCCAGCAGCCCCCTAGGACAGGCTAATGAAAAACTGTTTTTT
TRBD1	-	TRBJ2-7	TRBV5-1	CASRKTGNYEQYF	TGCGCCAGCAGGAAGACAGGGAACTACGAGCAGTACTTC